This is a list of T cell receptor beta chains from one sample in a study of blood T cell repertoires in COVID-19. Clones were sequenced by immunoSEQ multiplex PCR, and TCRdb holds only the in-frame ones, with some missing. The repertoire holds 270,000 or so clones, with about 91% as singletons. The specimen sequenced was PBMCs or T cells enriched from blood (not recorded which). Source of these receptors: a woman in her forties with acute COVID-19. CDR3s include the opening cysteine and the closing phenylalanine or tryptophan. The D gene is left open where the match is weak. Not all rows give a size; the values are once, few, many and, for expanded clones, a class.

CDR3 length,clone size,V gene,J gene,D gene,CDR3 DNA,CDR3 protein
16,NA,TRBV11-3,TRBJ1-1,NA,TGTGCCAGCAGCTTCACCCTAGCCAGGGGGAACACTGAAGCTTTCTTT,CASSFTLARGNTEAFF
18,NA,TRBV4-3,TRBJ2-5,TRBD2,TGCGCCAGCAGCCAAGATATAACCCGTATAGCGGGAGCGGAGACCCAGTACTTC,CASSQDITRIAGAETQYF
15,NA,TRBV7-2,TRBJ1-5,TRBD1,TGTGCCAGCAGCTACAAGACAGGGGGCGATCAGCCCCAGCATTTT,CASSYKTGGDQPQHF
15,NA,TRBV4-1,TRBJ2-7,NA,TGCGCCAGCAGCCACCTAGCCCAGGTGGCCTACGAGCAGTACTTC,CASSHLAQVAYEQYF
16,NA,TRBV5-4,TRBJ2-5,NA,TGTGCCAGCAGCTTGGGGGGGGCGGGAGTACAAGAGACCCAGTACTTC,CASSLGGAGVQETQYF
10,NA,TRBV6-4,TRBJ2-1,NA,TGTGCCAGCAGTGCCGATGAGCAGTTCTTC,CASSADEQFF
14,NA,TRBV3-1/TRBV3-2,TRBJ1-2,NA,TGTGCCAGCAGCCAAACTTCGGGACAATATGGCTACACCTTC,CASSQTSGQYGYTF
15,NA,TRBV7-8,TRBJ2-7,NA,TGTGCCAGCAGCTTAGGCTCTCGGGAGACCTACGAGCAGTACTTC,CASSLGSRETYEQYF
15,NA,TRBV5-4,TRBJ1-3,NA,TGTGCCAGCAGTGGCCCCCAGGGTTCTGGAAACACCATATATTTT,CASSGPQGSGNTIYF
14,once,TRBV10-3,TRBJ2-2,TRBD1,TGTGCCATCAGTGGGGACAGGAACACCGGGGAGCTGTTTTTT,CAISGDRNTGELFF
11,NA,TRBV30,TRBJ2-7,NA,TGTGCCTGGAGTGTAACAGGGACGCAGTACTTC,CAWSVTGTQYF
17,once,TRBV19,TRBJ2-7,TRBD1,TGTGCCAGTAGTAGCCGGACAGGACCCTCTTTCGCCCACGAGCAGTACTTC,CASSSRTGPSFAHEQYF
12,NA,TRBV28,TRBJ1-1,NA,TGTGCCGGAGTACCGGAGAACACTGAAGCTTTCTTT,CAGVPENTEAFF
13,NA,TRBV3-1/TRBV3-2,TRBJ1-1,NA,TGTGCCAGCAGCCGACAGGTGGGGACTGAAGCTTTCTTT,CASSRQVGTEAFF
15,few,TRBV7-2,TRBJ1-2,TRBD1,TGTGCCAGCAGCCCCGGACAGGGGGCTAACTATGGCTACACCTTC,CASSPGQGANYGYTF
15,NA,TRBV28,TRBJ1-5,TRBD1,TGTGCCAGCAGTTCCGGACAGGGAGTCAATCAGCCCCAGCATTTT,CASSSGQGVNQPQHF
17,NA,TRBV4-2,TRBJ2-1,TRBD2,TGTGCCAGCAGCACATTAATAGCGGGAAGCTCCTACAATGAGCAGTTCTTC,CASSTLIAGSSYNEQFF
13,NA,TRBV7-9,TRBJ1-1,NA,TGTGCCAGCAGCTTAGTTGGCATTTCTCCAGCTTTCTTT,CASSLVGISPAFF
14,NA,TRBV6-5,TRBJ1-2,NA,TGTGCCAGCAGTCTAAGACACCTTTCTTATGGCTACACCTTC,CASSLRHLSYGYTF
12,NA,TRBV10-3,TRBJ1-1,NA,TGTGCCACCAGGACACCTAACACTGAAGCTTTCTTT,CATRTPNTEAFF
14,NA,TRBV10-3,TRBJ1-5,NA,TGTGCCGCAGGACAAATCCATAGCAATCAGCCCCAGCATTTT,CAAGQIHSNQPQHF
15,NA,TRBV4-1,TRBJ1-1,NA,TGCGCCAGCAGCCAAGAAGGGACATGGGACACTGAAGCTTTCTTT,CASSQEGTWDTEAFF
12,NA,TRBV12-3/TRBV12-4,TRBJ1-2,TRBD1,TGTGCCACAGGGGGCGCAGGCTATGGCTACACCTTC,CATGGAGYGYTF
13,few,TRBV25-1,TRBJ1-1,NA,TGTGCCAGCAGTGCTCTGGCGAACACTGAAGCTTTCTTT,CASSALANTEAFF
16,NA,TRBV28,TRBJ1-6,NA,TGTGCCAGCAGTCAAGGGACTGGAACCTATAATTCACCCCTCCACTTT,CASSQGTGTYNSPLHF
12,NA,TRBV29-1,TRBJ1-2,NA,TGCAGCGTTGTAATCGGGGACTATGGCTACACCTTC,CSVVIGDYGYTF
15,NA,TRBV7-9,TRBJ1-4,TRBD1,TGTGCCAGCAGCACAGGGGATGTAACTAATGAAAAACTGTTTTTT,CASSTGDVTNEKLFF
15,NA,TRBV11-1,TRBJ2-7,NA,TGTGCCAGCAGCTTAAATCAGGATCACTCCTACGAGCAGTACTTC,CASSLNQDHSYEQYF
18,NA,TRBV11-2,TRBJ2-1,NA,TGTGCCAGCAGCTTACAGCGGGACATTTACGACTCCTACAATGAGCAGTTCTTC,CASSLQRDIYDSYNEQFF
14,NA,TRBV6-5,TRBJ2-1,NA,TGTGCCAGCAGTCATAACAGGGCTAACAATGAGCAGTTCTTC,CASSHNRANNEQFF
15,NA,TRBV27,TRBJ1-5,TRBD1,TGTGCCAGCAGTTTATCGGCCAGGGGGCTCCAGCCCCAGCATTTT,CASSLSARGLQPQHF
17,NA,TRBV15,TRBJ2-3,TRBD2,TGTGCCACCAGCAGAGACCGATTAGCGGGAGGCGCGGATACGCAGTATTTT,CATSRDRLAGGADTQYF
15,NA,TRBV3-1/TRBV3-2,TRBJ2-1,NA,TGTGCCAGCAGCCAAGCCCTCCAGGGGAGGGATGAGCAGTTCTTC,CASSQALQGRDEQFF
14,NA,TRBV30,TRBJ1-1,NA,TGTGCCTGGAGTGTGACAGATTTGAACACTGAAGCTTTCTTT,CAWSVTDLNTEAFF
14,NA,TRBV2,TRBJ1-2,NA,TGTGCCAGCAGTGATTTTAGGACAGACTATGGCTACACCTTC,CASSDFRTDYGYTF
15,NA,TRBV27,TRBJ1-1,NA,TGTGCCAGCAGTGTAAACAGGCTCCAGAACACTGAAGCTTTCTTT,CASSVNRLQNTEAFF
14,NA,TRBV2,TRBJ1-1,NA,TGTGCCAGCGTGCCGGTTCCCCTGAACACTGAAGCTTTCTTT,CASVPVPLNTEAFF
13,NA,TRBV6-5,TRBJ1-1,NA,TGTGCCAGCAGTACTTATATAAACACTGAAGCTTTCTTT,CASSTYINTEAFF
16,once,TRBV24-1,TRBJ2-3,TRBD2,TGTGCCACCAGTGAATATAGCGGGGGGGACACAGATACGCAGTATTTT,CATSEYSGGDTDTQYF
14,NA,TRBV19,TRBJ1-2,TRBD1,TGTGCCAGTATTCCAGGGGGCGCAGGCTATGGCTACACCTTC,CASIPGGAGYGYTF
16,NA,TRBV21-1,TRBJ1-2,NA,TGTGCCAGCACCCCTGGGGACAGGGCAGCTAACTATGGCTACACCTTC,CASTPGDRAANYGYTF